This TCR beta chain was obtained from a study of T-cell memory formation after mild COVID-19. Study context: Clusters of TCRs were largely donor specific.

One entry per CDR3 protein results from TCRdb running MiXCR on the 5' RACE reads. The repertoire holds 380,000 or so distinct CDR3 sequences, with roughly 15% as singletons. Germline values: CDR1 MNHEY, CDR2 SVGAGI. CDR3 length: 15 residues. Deletions cut 0 bases from V and 0 bases from J, with 8 bases between. The chain couples TRBV6-5 to TRBJ1-1; D is uncertain. The material sequenced was PBMCs or a T cell subset sorted from them (not recorded which). This TCR was sampled from a man aged 18 to 30 who had mild COVID-19 (a few samples of this study predate the infection). Cell type and time point are not known. The CDR3 DNA reads as TGTGCCAGCAGTTACTCGAGGGTCTTGAACACTGAAGCTTTCTTT. Translating it yields CASSYSRVLNTEAFF.